The 30 T cell receptor beta chains reported below all come from one sample, sequenced in a study of blood T cell repertoires in COVID-19. Sequenced by immunoSEQ multiplex PCR; TCRdb stores in-frame clones only, minus some. The sample lists roughly 40,000 clones; 90% to 95% were seen once. Input material: peripheral blood. Receptors were obtained from a man aged 45 to 65 with COVID-19, enrolled during active disease.

The chain employs TRBV2 and TRBJ1-3, with a weak D call TRBD1 (5 bases). Germline CDR1 and CDR2: SNHLY and FYNNEI. The CDR3 loop spans 14 amino acids. Trimming removed 8 bases from V and 4 bases from J, with 15 bases in between. In DNA, the CDR3 is TGTGCCAGCCATCGTGGGCAGGGAGGAAACACCATATATTTT. It translates to CASHRGQGGNTIYF.

The rearrangement joins TRBV11-3 to TRBJ2-3, with a weak D call TRBD2 (6 bases). The CDR3 runs 15 residues. Germline CDR1 and CDR2: SGHNT and YENEEA. Trimming took 0 bases from V and 5 from J, leaving 12 bases between them. The chain's CDR3 is CASSLDGSGGDTQYF. The CDR3 DNA follows: TGTGCCAGCAGCTTAGATGGTAGCGGCGGAGATACGCAGTATTTT.

This sequence joins TRBV5-5 and TRBJ2-5; D is possibly TRBD2 (7 bases). V lost 1 base, J lost 2 bases, and 21 bases lay in between. The CDR3 runs 18 residues. Germline V lookup: CDR1 SGHKS, CDR2 YYEKEE (reference sequence). CDR3 in DNA: TGTGCCAGCAGCTTGCGATCCGTGGGAGGGGGGCGTCAAGAGACCCAGTACTTC. Amino acid sequence: CASSLRSVGGGRQETQYF.

The chain is built from TRBV7-3 and TRBJ2-1; 8 nucleotides match TRBD1. V was pared by 2 bases and J by 6 bases, with 6 bases of the junction left unmatched. The CDR3 has 15 residues. From germline, CDR1 is SGHTA and CDR2 FQGTGA. This CDR3 reads CASSLGQGLSNEQFF. CDR3 nucleotides: TGTGCCAGCAGCTTAGGACAGGGTTTGAGCAATGAGCAGTTCTTC.

This rearrangement joins TRBV29-1 to TRBJ1-4; D gene ambiguous. The germline gives CDR1 SQVTM, CDR2 ANQGSEA. V dropped 1 base and J dropped 7 bases, with 4 bases sitting between them. CDR3 length: 11 amino acids. The CDR3 region is CSVEAFEKLFF. The DNA for the CDR3 is TGCAGCGTTGAAGCCTTTGAAAAACTGTTTTTT.

J is TRBJ2-7 and V is TRBV4-1; TRBD1 matches at 10 bases. V gave up 4 bases and J gave up 1 base; unmatched junction bases: 4. The V gene's germline CDR1 is MGHRA and CDR2 YSYEKL. This CDR3 region has 15 residues. CDR3 in amino acids: CASSPRTGGSYEQYF. CDR3 in DNA: TGCGCCAGCAGCCCCAGGACAGGGGGTTCCTACGAGCAGTACTTC.

This clone showed up just once. DNA of the CDR3: TGTGCCAGCTCTCCAACTTCGGACAGAGAAGCTTTCTTT. Its protein product is CASSPTSDREAFF. J is TRBJ1-1 and V is TRBV18; D possibly corresponds to TRBD1 (6 bases). Trimming pared 6 bases from V and 8 bases from J, leaving 16 bases between. Germline CDR1 reads KGHSH; CDR2 reads LQKENI. CDR3 length equals 13 residues.

This clone was observed a few times. J is TRBJ2-7 and V is TRBV29-1, with 7 nucleotides matching TRBD2. The V gene end was trimmed by 4 bases and the J gene end by 2 bases; junction bases not matched to a gene: 5. The CDR3 covers 13 residues. The V gene's germline CDR1 is SQVTM and CDR2 ANQGSEA. CDR3 DNA sequence: TGCAGCGTTGCCCCGACTAGCCCCTACGAGCAGTACTTC. It specifies CSVAPTSPYEQYF.

The chain uses TRBV11-2 and TRBJ1-2; D perhaps matches TRBD1 (6 bases). The CDR3 extends over 16 amino acids. Per germline, CDR1 SGHAT and CDR2 FQNNGV. The V end lost 1 base, the J end lost 2 bases, and 14 bases lay between the germline ends. This CDR3 reads CASSLVWGGQNYGYTF. The CDR3 DNA reads TGTGCCAGCAGCTTAGTCTGGGGGGGGCAGAACTATGGCTACACCTTC.

The chain combines TRBV4-1 with TRBJ2-4; 10 bases agree with TRBD2. This CDR3 contains 18 residues. Per germline, CDR1 MGHRA and CDR2 YSYEKL. Trimming cost V 0 bases and J 8 bases; bases outside gene matches: 13. The CDR3 here is CASSQDLPASGREDIQYF. CDR3 bases: TGCGCCAGCAGCCAAGATCTTCCCGCTAGCGGGAGAGAGGACATTCAGTACTTC.

The chain has TRBV7-9 and TRBJ1-4, with 8 nucleotides matching TRBD1. The CDR3 totals 15 residues. CDR1 and CDR2 from the germline V gene are SEHNR and FQNEAQ (reference sequence). The junction had 8 bases not matched to a gene; V was cut back by 5 bases and J by 6 bases. Here the CDR3 DNA reads TGTGCCAGCAGCCGAACCACAGGGGGGTATGAAAAACTGTTTTTT. Translation: CASSRTTGGYEKLFF. The full variable domain, with the rest looked up from reference TRBV7-9 and TRBJ1-4, is DTGVSQNPRHKITKRGQNVTFRCDPISEHNRLYWYRQTLGQGPEFLTYFQNEAQLEKSRLLSDRFSAERPKGSFSTLEIQRTEQGDSAMYLCASSRTTGGYEKLFFGSGTQLSVL.

This chain connects TRBV9 to TRBJ2-1; D may be TRBD1 (6 bases). Trimming removed 7 bases from V and 0 bases from J, with 11 bases in between. This CDR3 region has 14 residues. From germline, CDR1 is SGDLS and CDR2 YYNGEE. CDR3 in amino acids: CASGTGSSYNEQFF. DNA for the CDR3: TGTGCCAGCGGCACAGGGTCCTCCTACAATGAGCAGTTCTTC. Drawing the rest from reference TRBV9 and TRBJ2-1, the complete variable domain is DSGVTQTPKHLITATGQRVTLRCSPRSGDLSVYWYQQSLDQGLQFLIQYYNGEERAKGNILERFSAQQFPDLHSELNLSSLELGDSALYFCASGTGSSYNEQFFGPGTRLTVL.

The chain carries TRBV7-2 and TRBJ1-5, with D tentatively TRBD1 (6 bases). Trimming took off 5 bases at V and 5 bases at J, with 16 bases between the two ends. Looked up from germline, CDR1 is SGHTA and CDR2 is FQGNSA. This CDR3 contains 15 residues. This CDR3 is CASSPRGGGYQPQHF. CDR3 nucleotides: TGTGCCAGCAGCCCCAGGGGCGGGGGATATCAGCCCCAGCATTTT.

The chain couples TRBV28 to TRBJ1-3; tentative D call: TRBD1 (5 bases). CDR1 is MDHEN, CDR2 SYDVKM, per germline. The CDR3 runs to 14 residues. V was trimmed by 8 bases and J by 2 bases, leaving 13 bases between them. This CDR3 reads CASGGRGTGNTIYF. The DNA for the CDR3 is TGTGCCAGCGGGGGGAGGGGAACTGGAAACACCATATATTTT.

The chain combines TRBV29-1 with TRBJ1-5; 8 nucleotides align to TRBD1. The CDR3 length is 14 residues. V lost 5 bases to trimming and J lost 0 bases; unmatched junction nucleotides: 3. CDR1 SQVTM and CDR2 ANQGSEA come from the germline V gene. CDR3 protein: CSVRTGISNQPQHF. The CDR3 DNA is TGCAGCGTTAGGACAGGGATTAGCAATCAGCCCCAGCATTTT.

The DNA of the CDR3 is TGTGCCAGCTCACCTTACAGGTCCGTTCCTAATGAAAAACTGTTTTTT. As protein: CASSPYRSVPNEKLFF. The genes are TRBV18 and TRBJ1-4, with D possibly TRBD1 on 5 matching bases. The germline CDR1 and CDR2 sequences are KGHSH and LQKENI. The CDR3 sequence is 16 residues long. The V end lost 3 bases, the J end lost 3 bases, and 14 bases lay between the germline ends.

This chain joins TRBV18 and TRBJ1-5; no reliable D call. This CDR3 is built from 12 residues. Germline V gene lookup returns CDR1 KGHSH and CDR2 LQKENI. The V and J ends lost 2 bases and 4 bases respectively, with 3 bases between them. CDR3 nucleotide sequence: TGTGCCAGCTCACCAACAAATCAGCCCCAGCATTTT. Its translation is CASSPTNQPQHF. The full variable domain, with the rest looked up from reference TRBV18 and TRBJ1-5, is NAGVMQNPRHLVRRRGQEARLRCSPMKGHSHVYWYRQLPEEGLKFMVYLQKENIIDESGMPKERFSAEFPKEGPSILRIQQVVRGDSAAYFCASSPTNQPQHFGDGTRLSIL.

The CDR3 coding sequence is TGTGCCAGCAGCCAAGGCGCTGGCGAGCAGTACTTC. Translation gives CASSQGAGEQYF. The V call is TRBV3-1 (or the pseudogene TRBV3-2), the J call TRBJ2-7, with unresolved D. The germline V gene has CDR1 LGHDT and CDR2 YNNKEL (reference sequence). The CDR3 contains 12 residues. V shed 1 base and J shed 6 bases, with 7 bases lying between them.

The chain joins TRBV28 to TRBJ1-5; D is ambiguous. Germline CDR1 reads MDHEN; CDR2 reads SYDVKM. The CDR3 runs to 12 residues. Between the trimmed V and J ends, which lost 2 bases and 8 bases, there was a span of 7 bases. CDR3: CASSLRGKPQHF. The CDR3 nucleotides read TGTGCCAGCAGTTTAAGAGGGAAGCCCCAGCATTTT.

This sequence joins TRBV19 and TRBJ2-7; tentatively, D is TRBD1 (6 bases). Germline CDR1 reads LNHDA; CDR2 reads SQIVND (reference sequence). Trimming shortened V by 4 bases and J by 5 bases, and 18 bases separated the two germline ends. The CDR3 loop spans 15 amino acids. CDR3 in DNA: TGTGCCAGTAGTAATCGACGCAGGGGTCGGGACGAGCAGTACTTC. Protein product: CASSNRRRGRDEQYF.

Only one count was recorded for this clone. This chain links TRBV4-2 with TRBJ2-7, with a possible D match to TRBD2 (6 bases). V gave up 0 bases and J gave up 0 bases, with 12 bases separating them. The length of the CDR3 is 16 residues. The germline gives CDR1 LGHNA, CDR2 YNFKEQ. For the CDR3, the DNA is TGTGCCAGCAGCCAAGAAAGGGGACTCCGCTCCTACGAGCAGTACTTC. Encoded protein: CASSQERGLRSYEQYF.

This chain connects TRBV9 to TRBJ2-5; 8 bases agree with TRBD2. Per the germline V gene, CDR1 is SGDLS and CDR2 is YYNGEE. Unmatched junction bases numbered 9, after V lost 3 bases and J lost 5 bases. This CDR3 is 15 amino acids long. The CDR3 sequence is CASSAGGGRRETQYF. The CDR3 DNA follows: TGTGCCAGCAGCGCCGGGGGCGGGAGGCGGGAGACCCAGTACTTC.

This chain joins TRBV4-1 and TRBJ2-7, with D tentatively TRBD1 (6 bases). V lost 4 bases, J lost 0 bases, and 13 bases lay in between. The CDR3 runs to 15 residues. Germline-derived CDR1 and CDR2 are MGHRA and YSYEKL. The CDR3 region is CASSPTRGFSYEQYF. CDR3 in DNA: TGCGCCAGCAGCCCCACGAGGGGGTTCTCCTACGAGCAGTACTTC.

The chain couples TRBV5-6 to TRBJ1-1, with TRBD1 matching over 10 bases. The CDR3 has 17 residues. CDR1 and CDR2 from the germline V gene are SGHDT and YYEEEE. Losses at the gene ends were 4 bases for V and 3 bases for J; bases not matched to a gene: 12. This chain's CDR3 is CASSLWTGGRIDTEAFF. The CDR3 DNA reads TGTGCCAGCAGCCTGTGGACAGGGGGAAGGATTGACACTGAAGCTTTCTTT. Full variable domain (rest looked up from reference TRBV5-6 and TRBJ1-1): DAGVTQSPTHLIKTRGQQVTLRCSPKSGHDTVSWYQQALGQGPQFIFQYYEEEERQRGNFPDRFSGHQFPNYSSELNVNALLLGDSALYLCASSLWTGGRIDTEAFFGQGTRLTVV.

This chain connects TRBV7-3 to TRBJ2-3; 8 bases are shared with TRBD2. CDR1 is SGHTA and CDR2 is FQGTGA in the germline V gene. The CDR3 is made up of 16 amino acids. With V trimmed by 5 bases and J by 4 bases, 11 bases remained unmatched. CDR3 coding DNA: TGTGCCAGCAGCGCCTCTAGCGGGTTCGGCGCAGATACGCAGTATTTT. It encodes CASSASSGFGADTQYF.

The chain employs TRBV4-3 and TRBJ2-3, with 11 bases lining up with TRBD2. Germline trimming cut 6 bases from V and 2 bases from J; bases unmatched to any gene: 4. Germline V gives CDR1 LGHNA, CDR2 YSLEER. The CDR3 is 15 amino acids. The CDR3 loop reads CASSRLAGYTDTQYF. The CDR3 DNA reads as TGCGCCAGCAGTCGACTAGCGGGGTACACAGATACGCAGTATTTT.

This chain joins TRBV28 and TRBJ1-6, with unresolved D. The ends were cut back, 7 bases at V and 7 bases at J, with 8 bases in the middle. CDR1 is MDHEN, CDR2 SYDVKM, per germline. The CDR3 consists of 12 residues. For the CDR3, the DNA is TGTGCCAGCACCCTTGAGAATTCACCCCTCCACTTT. Translation gives CASTLENSPLHF.

This clone was picked up one time. The V call is TRBV5-1, the J call TRBJ2-5, with 10 positions matching TRBD2. The ends lost 4 bases at V and 2 bases at J; junction bases unmatched: 8. The CDR3 contains 16 residues. Germline V gene lookup returns CDR1 SGHRS and CDR2 YFSETQ. CDR3 nucleotide sequence: TGCGCCAGCAGCGGATCTAGCGGGGGTCTACAAGAGACCCAGTACTTC. It specifies CASSGSSGGLQETQYF. Full variable domain (outside the CDR3, taken from reference TRBV5-1 and TRBJ2-5): KAGVTQTPRYLIKTRGQQVTLSCSPISGHRSVSWYQQTPGQGLQFLFEYFSETQRNKGNFPGRFSGRQFSNSRSEMNVSTLELGDSALYLCASSGSSGGLQETQYFGPGTRLLVL.

The chain links TRBV7-2 to TRBJ2-5, with 9 bases matching TRBD2. The CDR3 covers 15 residues. V shed 5 bases and J 4 bases; nucleotides not matched to a gene: 8. Per germline, CDR1 SGHTA and CDR2 FQGNSA. For the CDR3, the DNA is TGTGCCAGCAGCCCCCAGTGGCGGGAGGGAGAGACCCAGTACTTC. It specifies CASSPQWREGETQYF.

J is TRBJ2-1 and V is TRBV19; no clear D gene. This CDR3 has 15 residues. Trimming removed 2 bases from V and 0 bases from J, with 8 bases in between. Per germline, CDR1 LNHDA and CDR2 SQIVND (reference sequence). The CDR3 coding sequence is TGTGCCAGTAGTATATATCTTCGCTCCTACAATGAGCAGTTCTTC. Translation gives CASSIYLRSYNEQFF.